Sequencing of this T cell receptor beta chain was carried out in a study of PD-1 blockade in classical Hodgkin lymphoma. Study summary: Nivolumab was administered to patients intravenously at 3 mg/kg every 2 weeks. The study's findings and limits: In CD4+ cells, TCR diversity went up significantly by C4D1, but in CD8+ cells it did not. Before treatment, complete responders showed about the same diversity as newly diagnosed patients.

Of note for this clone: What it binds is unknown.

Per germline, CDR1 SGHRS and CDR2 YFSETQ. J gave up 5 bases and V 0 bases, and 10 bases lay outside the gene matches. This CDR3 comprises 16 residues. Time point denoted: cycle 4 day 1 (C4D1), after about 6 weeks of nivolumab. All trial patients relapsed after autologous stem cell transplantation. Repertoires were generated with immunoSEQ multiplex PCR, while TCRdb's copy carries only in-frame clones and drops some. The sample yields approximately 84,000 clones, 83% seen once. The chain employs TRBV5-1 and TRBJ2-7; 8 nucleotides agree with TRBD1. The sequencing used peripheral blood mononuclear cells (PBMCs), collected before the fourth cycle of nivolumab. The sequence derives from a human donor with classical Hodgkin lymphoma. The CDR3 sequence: CASSLGGTGEFNEQYF. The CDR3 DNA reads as TGCGCCAGCAGCTTGGGGGGGACAGGAGAGTTTAACGAGCAGTACTTC.